The 18 T cell receptor beta chains below all came from one sample that was sequenced in a study of OX40 agonist ivuxolimab in advanced cancers. Libraries were constructed by the immunoSEQ multiplex PCR assay. TCRdb carries this immuneACCESS record with in-frame sequences only. Its versions omit some clonotypes, under half of them owing to an unresolved V gene in the studies checked, with the rest unexplained. The sample table lists 40,000 to 50,000 clones, 85% to 90% of them with a count of one. Jointly, the top ten make up 0.85% to 1.1% of the sample. Source: CD4+ or CD8+ T cells sorted from blood, taken in a trial of the OX40 agonist ivuxolimab. These receptors were taken from an adult with an advanced solid tumor such as melanoma, head and neck, liver or kidney cancer.

The rearrangement joins TRBV2 to TRBJ2-1; TRBD2 matches at 11 bases. The V segment lost 4 bases and the J segment 7 bases; nucleotides outside the gene matches: 3. This CDR3 comprises 14 residues. Germline assignment: CDR1 SNHLY and CDR2 FYNNEI. Here the CDR3 DNA reads TGTGCCAGCAGTGTTAGCGGGGGGGGGAATGAGCAGTTCTTC. Translated, it gives CASSVSGGGNEQFF.

V is TRBV7-2 and J is TRBJ1-1, with TRBD1 as a possible D gene (5 bases). CDR3 length: 15 residues. Germline CDR1 SGHTA, CDR2 FQGNSA. Trimming left V 5 bases short and J 3 bases short, with 16 bases between. CDR3 sequence reads: CASSPRPGLYTEAFF. The DNA of the CDR3 is TGTGCCAGCAGCCCCCGGCCAGGGCTATACACTGAAGCTTTCTTT.

This clone was seen only once. The chain employs TRBV28 and TRBJ1-5, with D unresolved. This CDR3 comprises 14 residues. Germline V gene data show CDR1 as MDHEN and CDR2 as SYDVKM. The ends were cut back, 3 bases at V and 7 bases at J, with 13 bases in the middle. The CDR3 sequence: CASSFPTGTQPQHF. As DNA, the CDR3 is TGTGCCAGCAGTTTCCCGACGGGTACCCAGCCCCAGCATTTT.

V and J are TRBV2 and TRBJ1-4, with D unclear. The CDR3 extends over 14 amino acids. V lost 5 bases to trimming and J lost 7 bases, with 14 bases between them. Germline V CDR1 and CDR2: SNHLY, FYNNEI. In DNA form, the CDR3 reads TGTGCCAGCAGTCTGCTGGGCGCGGGTGAAAAACTGTTTTTT. Its protein product is CASSLLGAGEKLFF.

The genes are TRBV14 and TRBJ1-5, with 9 bases lining up with TRBD1. Germline V gene lookup returns CDR1 SGHDN and CDR2 FVKESK. Trimming at V came to 0 bases and at J to 7 bases, leaving 4 bases not matched to a gene. The CDR3 spans 15 residues. CDR3 sequence: CASSQEDRGSQPQHF. CDR3 DNA: TGTGCCAGCAGCCAAGAGGACAGGGGTAGCCAGCCCCAGCATTTT.

The rearrangement links TRBV28 to TRBJ1-5; 8 nucleotides match TRBD1. Germline trimming cut 5 bases from V and 1 base from J; bases unmatched to any gene: 13. Looked up from germline, CDR1 is MDHEN and CDR2 is SYDVKM. The CDR3 has 18 residues. The CDR3 protein is CASSPLGQGAPSNQPQHF. Written as DNA, the CDR3 is TGTGCCAGCAGTCCCTTAGGACAGGGTGCCCCAAGCAATCAGCCCCAGCATTTT.

This clone was counted only a few times. The CDR3 protein is CASTLRISTDTQYF. The CDR3 DNA reads as TGTGCCAGCACCTTGCGCATTAGCACAGATACGCAGTATTTT. This chain uses TRBV11-2 with TRBJ2-3; D is undetermined. V lost 7 bases to trimming and J lost 0 bases, with 11 bases between them. The germline CDR1 and CDR2 sequences are SGHAT and FQNNGV. This CDR3 is 14 amino acids long. Complete variable domain (other parts from reference TRBV11-2 and TRBJ2-3): EAGVAQSPRYKIIEKRQSVAFWCNPISGHATLYWYQQILGQGPKLLIQFQNNGVVDDSQLPKDRFSAERLKGVDSTLKIQPAKLEDSAVYLCASTLRISTDTQYFGPGTRLTVL.

This clone appeared a single time. The rearrangement uses TRBV7-2 and TRBJ1-1, with D possibly TRBD1 on 6 matching bases. This CDR3 region has 16 residues. Between the trimmed V and J ends, which lost 1 base and 0 bases, there was a span of 12 bases. Germline assignment: CDR1 SGHTA and CDR2 FQGNSA. The CDR3 sequence: CASSLVGANMNTEAFF. The CDR3 nucleotides are TGTGCCAGCAGCTTAGTGGGGGCCAACATGAACACTGAAGCTTTCTTT.

This rearrangement joins TRBV6-1 to TRBJ1-1; 8 bases align to TRBD1. CDR3 size: 16 residues. Trimming removed 2 bases from V and 1 base from J; junction bases left unmatched: 6. Germline V CDR1 and CDR2: MNHNS, SASEGT. Here the CDR3 DNA reads TGTGCCAGCAGTGAATCGTTAGGGACAGGGAACACTGAAGCTTTCTTT. It yields the protein CASSESLGTGNTEAFF.

The chain carries TRBV7-8 and TRBJ2-2, with 9 bases aligning to TRBD1. Trimming cost V 5 bases and J 7 bases; bases outside gene matches: 8. The CDR3 totals 15 residues. The germline CDR1 and CDR2 sequences are SGHVS and FQNEAQ. DNA for the CDR3: TGTGCCAGCAGCGTCCGGGACAGGGCGAACGGGGAGCTGTTTTTT. Amino acid sequence: CASSVRDRANGELFF.

The chain recombines TRBV7-8 with TRBJ1-6, with D tentatively TRBD1 (6 bases). With 5 bases removed from V and 8 bases from J, the gap between germline ends came to 19 bases. The CDR3 contains 16 residues. Germline V gives CDR1 SGHVS, CDR2 FQNEAQ. CDR3 protein: CASSLGQSGWHSPLHF. The CDR3 DNA is TGTGCCAGCAGCCTCGGACAGTCCGGGTGGCATTCACCCCTCCACTTT.

The gene calls are TRBV28 and TRBJ1-5; D call uncertain. The ends were cut back, 7 bases at V and 1 base at J, with 5 bases in the middle. The germline V gene has CDR1 MDHEN and CDR2 SYDVKM. The CDR3 is 12 residues long. Here the CDR3 DNA reads TGTGCCAGCAACCGCAGCAATCAGCCCCAGCATTTT. This encodes CASNRSNQPQHF.

CDR3 DNA sequence: TGTGCCAGCAGTTTTTTAGCGGGAGTCACAGATACGCAGTATTTT. This sequence encodes CASSFLAGVTDTQYF. The V call is TRBV27, the J call TRBJ2-3, with 9 bases aligning to TRBD2. CDR3 size: 15 residues. The germline gives CDR1 MNHEY, CDR2 SMNVEV (reference sequence). With V trimmed by 3 bases and J by 2 bases, 3 bases remained unmatched.

The chain is built from TRBV7-3 and TRBJ2-3; D may be TRBD1 or TRBD2 (6 bases each). CDR1 and CDR2 (germline): SGHTA, FQGTGA. V dropped 1 base and J dropped 2 bases, with 10 bases sitting between them. This CDR3 is 15 amino acids long. Here the CDR3 reads CASSLSRGVTDTQYF. The CDR3 DNA reads TGTGCCAGCAGCTTAAGTAGGGGGGTCACAGATACGCAGTATTTT.

This clone was observed a few times. The chain is built from TRBV28 and TRBJ2-7; tentatively, D is TRBD1 (5 bases). V was shortened by 2 bases and J by 5 bases, with 7 bases between the two germline ends. CDR1 and CDR2 (germline): MDHEN, SYDVKM. This CDR3 is 12 amino acids long. The CDR3, as DNA: TGTGCCAGCAGTTTAAACAGGAACGAGCAGTACTTC. Its translation: CASSLNRNEQYF.

J is TRBJ2-5 and V is TRBV4-3; 9 bases match TRBD1. V lost 4 bases to trimming and J lost 5 bases; unmatched junction nucleotides: 8. The CDR3 spans 15 residues. Germline V gene data show CDR1 as LGHNA and CDR2 as YSLEER. The CDR3, as DNA: TGCGCCAGCAGCCTTCTCAGCGGACAGGGGGAGACCCAGTACTTC. Protein product: CASSLLSGQGETQYF.

This clone was counted between two and nine times. This chain uses TRBV19 with TRBJ2-2, with 10 bases matching TRBD2. The junction had 19 bases not matched to a gene; V was cut back by 9 bases and J by 6 bases. CDR1 is LNHDA, CDR2 SQIVND, per germline (reference sequence). The CDR3 spans 18 residues. The CDR3 spells CASRDTWVAGGFAGELFF. The DNA of the CDR3 is TGTGCCAGCCGGGACACGTGGGTAGCGGGAGGATTTGCCGGGGAGCTGTTTTTT.

This chain joins TRBV7-8 and TRBJ2-1; maybe TRBD2 (5 bases). Looked up from germline, CDR1 is SGHVS and CDR2 is FQNEAQ. The CDR3 extends over 16 amino acids. V lost 2 bases and J lost 9, with 20 bases in between. DNA of the CDR3: TGTGCCAGCAGCTTAAGGAGGACGGCTAGTGCCTCTGAGCAGTTCTTC. This sequence encodes CASSLRRTASASEQFF.